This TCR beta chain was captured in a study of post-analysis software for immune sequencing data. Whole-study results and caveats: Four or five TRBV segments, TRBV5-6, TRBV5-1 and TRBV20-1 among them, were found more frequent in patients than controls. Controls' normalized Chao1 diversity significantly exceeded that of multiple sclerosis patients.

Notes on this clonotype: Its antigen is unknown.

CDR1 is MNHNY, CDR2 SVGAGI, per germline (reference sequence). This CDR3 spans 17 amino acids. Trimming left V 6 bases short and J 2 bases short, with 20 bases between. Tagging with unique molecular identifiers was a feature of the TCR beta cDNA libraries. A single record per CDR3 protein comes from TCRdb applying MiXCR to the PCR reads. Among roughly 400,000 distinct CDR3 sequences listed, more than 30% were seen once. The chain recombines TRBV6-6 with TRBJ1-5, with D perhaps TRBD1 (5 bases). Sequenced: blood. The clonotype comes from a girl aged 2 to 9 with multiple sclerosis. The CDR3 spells CASRPILGGGGNQPQHF. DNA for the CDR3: TGTGCCAGCAGACCGATTCTGGGGGGAGGAGGCAATCAGCCCCAGCATTTT.